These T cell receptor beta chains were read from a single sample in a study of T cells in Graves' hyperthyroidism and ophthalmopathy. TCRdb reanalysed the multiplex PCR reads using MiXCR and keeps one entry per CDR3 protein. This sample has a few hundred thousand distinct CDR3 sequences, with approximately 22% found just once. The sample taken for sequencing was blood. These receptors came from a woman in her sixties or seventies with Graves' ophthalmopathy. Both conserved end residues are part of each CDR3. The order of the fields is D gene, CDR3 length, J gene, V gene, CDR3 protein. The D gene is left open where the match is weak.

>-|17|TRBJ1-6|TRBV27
CASMGRTLSDGNSPLHF
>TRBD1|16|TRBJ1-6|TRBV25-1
CASSDDRGLHNSPLHF
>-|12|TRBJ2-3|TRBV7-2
CASSLLSDTQYF
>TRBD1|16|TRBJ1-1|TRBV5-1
CASSPHGQGMNTEAFF
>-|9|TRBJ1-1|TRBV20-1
CSAGAKAFF
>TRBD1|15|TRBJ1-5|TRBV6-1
CASKPDRGRNQPQHF
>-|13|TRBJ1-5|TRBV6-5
CARVVYSNQPQHF
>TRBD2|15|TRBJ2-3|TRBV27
CASSAGLAGVLTQYF
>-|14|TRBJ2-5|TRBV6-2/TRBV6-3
CASILGTPSGTQYF
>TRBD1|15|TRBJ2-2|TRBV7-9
CASSLQGTGARELFF
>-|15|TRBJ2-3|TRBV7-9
CASSFRGARTDTQYF
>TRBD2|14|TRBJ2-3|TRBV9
CASSVSGNTDTQYF
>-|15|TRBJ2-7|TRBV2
CASREGQHPSYEQYF
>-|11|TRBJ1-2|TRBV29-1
CSVPFPGGYTF
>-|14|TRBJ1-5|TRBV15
CATSRETGPQPQHF
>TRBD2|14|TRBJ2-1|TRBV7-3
CASSLSLAGDRQFF
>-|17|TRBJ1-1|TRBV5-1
CASSSEGGSSQNTEAFF
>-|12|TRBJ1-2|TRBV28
CASRGHPGGYTF
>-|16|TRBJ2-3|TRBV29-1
CSVEDIRAGGTDTQYF
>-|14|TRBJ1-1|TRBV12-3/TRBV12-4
CASSQGSLKTEAFF
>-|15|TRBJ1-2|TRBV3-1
CASSLLAAHTYGYTF
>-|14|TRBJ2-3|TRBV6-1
CASRGFHPTDTQYF
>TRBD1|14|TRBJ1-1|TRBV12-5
CASGAGYGTVEAFF
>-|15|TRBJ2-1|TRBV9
CASSLLGGQTYEQFF
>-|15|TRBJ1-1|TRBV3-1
CASSQRSGPNTEAFF
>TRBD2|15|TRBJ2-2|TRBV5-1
CASRGLAENTGELSF
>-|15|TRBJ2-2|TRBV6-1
CASSRIGTSAGELFF
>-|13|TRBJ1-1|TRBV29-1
CSVVDSSYTEAFF
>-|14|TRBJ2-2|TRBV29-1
CSVTRELGTGELFF
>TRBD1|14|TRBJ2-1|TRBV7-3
CASSLGQGSNEQFF
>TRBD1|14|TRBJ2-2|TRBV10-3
CAINRQGAAGELFF
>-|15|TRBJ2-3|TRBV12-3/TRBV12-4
CASSFMAGPQDTQYF
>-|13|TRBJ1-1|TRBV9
CASSVDSNTQAFF
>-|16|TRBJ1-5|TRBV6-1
CASSPRWERGNQPQHF
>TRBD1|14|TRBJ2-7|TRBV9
CASSVGSTGHEQYF
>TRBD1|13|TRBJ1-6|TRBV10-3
CAISGTGNSPLHF
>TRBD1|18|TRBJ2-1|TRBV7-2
CASSFRVTGSFSYNEQFF
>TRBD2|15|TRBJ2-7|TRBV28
CASSNLAGNAYEQYF
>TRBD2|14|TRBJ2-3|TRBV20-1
CSARGLAVTDTQYF
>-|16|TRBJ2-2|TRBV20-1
CSARASSASAAGELFF
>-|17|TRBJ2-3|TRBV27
CASSSMEGLTSTDTQYF
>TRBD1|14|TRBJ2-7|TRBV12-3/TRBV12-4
CASSPDRGGYEQYF
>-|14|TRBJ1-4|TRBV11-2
CASSLSGGGEKLFF
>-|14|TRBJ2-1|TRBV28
CASSLGTTYNEQFF
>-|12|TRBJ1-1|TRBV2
CASRGRNTEAFF
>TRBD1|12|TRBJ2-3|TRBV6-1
CASDRGTDTQYF
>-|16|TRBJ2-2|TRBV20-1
CSAGGRAGTNTGELFF
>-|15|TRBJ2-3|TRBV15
CATSRVNIPTDTQYF
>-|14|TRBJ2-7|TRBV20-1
CSARDWRVPYEQYF
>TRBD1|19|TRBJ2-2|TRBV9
CASSYRDSDVGENTGELFF
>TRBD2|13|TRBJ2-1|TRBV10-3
CAISGVGGDEQFF
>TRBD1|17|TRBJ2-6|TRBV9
CASSPRQGDSGANVLTF
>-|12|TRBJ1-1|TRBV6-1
CAHGQLNTEAFF
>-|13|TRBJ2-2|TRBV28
CASSDTGSRELFF